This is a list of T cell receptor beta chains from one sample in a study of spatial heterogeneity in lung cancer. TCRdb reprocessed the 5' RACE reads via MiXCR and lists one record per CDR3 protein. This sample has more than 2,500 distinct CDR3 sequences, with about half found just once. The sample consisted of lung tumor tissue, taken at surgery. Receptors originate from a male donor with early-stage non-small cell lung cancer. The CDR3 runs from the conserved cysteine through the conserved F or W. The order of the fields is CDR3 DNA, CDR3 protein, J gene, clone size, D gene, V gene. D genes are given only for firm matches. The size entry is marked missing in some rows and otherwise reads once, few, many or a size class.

TGTGCCAGCAGTTCCCCTGGACAAGGCAAAAACATTCAGTACTTC	CASSSPGQGKNIQYF	TRBJ2-4	.	.	TRBV6-5
TGTGCCAGCAGTGACTCGACGTCCGCTAGTGGCACAGATACGCAGTATTTT	CASSDSTSASGTDTQYF	TRBJ2-3	once	.	TRBV6-4
TGTGCCAGCACCCGGGGGACAGGGCCTGATGAGCAGTTCTTC	CASTRGTGPDEQFF	TRBJ2-1	.	TRBD1	TRBV27
TGCAGCGTCCGACTAGCGGGAGGGCCAGATACGCAGTATTTT	CSVRLAGGPDTQYF	TRBJ2-3	.	TRBD2	TRBV29-1
TGTGCCTGGAGCCGGGACAGGGGGTACACAGATACGCAGTATTTT	CAWSRDRGYTDTQYF	TRBJ2-3	once	TRBD1	TRBV30
TGTGCCAGCAGCCCCCGGGCAAGCGCAGATACGCAGTATTTT	CASSPRASADTQYF	TRBJ2-3	.	.	TRBV9
TGCGCCAGCAGCGAATGGGGACAGGGCTCCTATAATTCACCCCTCCACTTT	CASSEWGQGSYNSPLHF	TRBJ1-6	.	TRBD1	TRBV4-3
TGTGCCAGCAGCTTGGGACGGAGCTCCTACGAGCAGTACTTC	CASSLGRSSYEQYF	TRBJ2-7	.	.	TRBV7-2
TGTGCCAGCAGCTTAGCAGGGGAGAGAAACATTCAGTACTTC	CASSLAGERNIQYF	TRBJ2-4	.	.	TRBV7-9
TGTGCCAGCAGTCCCCGGCAGATGGGGGCCGGGGAGCTGTTTTTT	CASSPRQMGAGELFF	TRBJ2-2	.	.	TRBV27
TGTGCCAGCAGTTCGATGCGGCTGGAAAAACTGTTTTTT	CASSSMRLEKLFF	TRBJ1-4	medium-sized	.	TRBV27
TGTGCCAGCAGTCCGGAGACAGATACGCAGTATTTT	CASSPETDTQYF	TRBJ2-3	medium-sized	.	TRBV12-3/TRBV12-4
TGTGCCAGCAGCCAAGATTACTATTCTAGCACAGATACGCAGTATTTT	CASSQDYYSSTDTQYF	TRBJ2-3	.	.	TRBV14
TGTGCCAGCGGCCACTCTGGGGCCAACGTCCTGACTTTC	CASGHSGANVLTF	TRBJ2-6	.	.	TRBV6-1
TGCAGTGCTAGAGATCTGGCTAGCGGGAGGAAGGGCGAGCAGTACTTC	CSARDLASGRKGEQYF	TRBJ2-7	medium-sized	TRBD2	TRBV20-1
TGTGCCAGCAGCTTCCGGTATCAGGGGAATTCACCCCTCCACTTT	CASSFRYQGNSPLHF	TRBJ1-6	few	.	TRBV7-2
TGTGCCAGCTCACCGCGGACGGAATACACTGAAGCTTTCTTT	CASSPRTEYTEAFF	TRBJ1-1	.	.	TRBV18
TGTGCCAGCAGTTACTCGGGCTCCGACGGCAAGCAGCAGTACTTC	CASSYSGSDGKQQYF	TRBJ2-7	.	.	TRBV6-6
TGTGCCAGCAGAAGAACCGGGACAGGGTCCGATGAGCAGTTCTTC	CASRRTGTGSDEQFF	TRBJ2-1	once	TRBD1	TRBV7-9
TGTGCCAGCAGCCGAAATCAGCCCCAGCATTTT	CASSRNQPQHF	TRBJ1-5	medium-sized	.	TRBV28
TGCAGTGCTAGGACCGGGACAGGGGCCGAGCAGTACTTC	CSARTGTGAEQYF	TRBJ2-7	medium-sized	TRBD1	TRBV20-1
TGTGCCGCCGGACGACAAGAGACCCAGTACTTC	CAAGRQETQYF	TRBJ2-5	large	.	TRBV10-3
TGTGCCAGCAGTTTGGCGGGGCCCCTCTCCTACGAGCAGTACTTC	CASSLAGPLSYEQYF	TRBJ2-7	medium-sized	.	TRBV6-2/TRBV6-3
TGTGCCAGCAGCTTTGCTAGCGGAGATTACGAGCAGTACTTC	CASSFASGDYEQYF	TRBJ2-7	.	TRBD2	TRBV5-4
TGTGCCAGCAGCCAAGACGGGAATCAGCCCCAGCATTTT	CASSQDGNQPQHF	TRBJ1-5	.	.	TRBV3-1
TGTGCCAGCGGACCGGAGTTCGACACTGAAGCTTTCTTT	CASGPEFDTEAFF	TRBJ1-1	.	.	TRBV28
TGCGCCAGCAGCCAAGAGTGGAGGAACACAGATACGCAGTATTTT	CASSQEWRNTDTQYF	TRBJ2-3	.	.	TRBV4-3
TGTGCCAGCAGCCAACAAAACTACGAGCAGTACTTC	CASSQQNYEQYF	TRBJ2-7	.	.	TRBV3-1
TGTGCCAGCAGGCCCTCAGGGGGCCGAGAGACCCAGTACTTC	CASRPSGGRETQYF	TRBJ2-5	.	TRBD1	TRBV6-1
TGTGCCAGTAGTACCTCCGGGGGGGCCAAGACCGGGGAGCTGTTTTTT	CASSTSGGAKTGELFF	TRBJ2-2	.	TRBD2	TRBV19
TGTGCCAGCAGCTCGAGAGGGACGGAATCACCCCTCCACTTT	CASSSRGTESPLHF	TRBJ1-6	.	.	TRBV7-3
TGTGCCAGCATGGCTACTAGCACAGATACGCAGTATTTT	CASMATSTDTQYF	TRBJ2-3	medium-sized	.	TRBV27
TGCGCCAGCAAGCGATCAATCGAGGGACAGGGGGCGGACTATGGCTACACCTTC	CASKRSIEGQGADYGYTF	TRBJ1-2	.	TRBD1	TRBV5-1
TGTGCCAGCAGTCCGACGGAATATAGCAATCAGCCCCAGCATTTT	CASSPTEYSNQPQHF	TRBJ1-5	once	.	TRBV12-3/TRBV12-4
TGTGCCAGCAGTGAAGCCCCAGCGGGGCAAGAGACCCAGTACTTC	CASSEAPAGQETQYF	TRBJ2-5	.	TRBD2	TRBV6-1
TGTGCCAGCAGCCAATGGGAGAGGGAGCAGTACTTC	CASSQWEREQYF	TRBJ2-7	.	.	TRBV3-1
TGCGCCAGCAGCCTAATACCTAGCTCCTACAATGAGCAGTTCTTC	CASSLIPSSYNEQFF	TRBJ2-1	.	.	TRBV5-1
TGCAGTGCCGAACGGGAGAGCTACAATGAGCAGTTCTTC	CSAERESYNEQFF	TRBJ2-1	.	.	TRBV20-1
TGTGCCAGCAGCTCCCAAGGGGAGGTGAGGGAGACCCAGTACTTC	CASSSQGEVRETQYF	TRBJ2-5	.	.	TRBV7-6
TGTGCCAGCAGACTGGAATTGCCGGGGACAACCTATGGCTACACCTTC	CASRLELPGTTYGYTF	TRBJ1-2	once	.	TRBV2
TGTGCCAGCAGCCCCGGGACATCGAATCAGCCCCAGCATTTT	CASSPGTSNQPQHF	TRBJ1-5	.	.	TRBV14
TGTGCCAGCAGTCCCGGGGTTGAAGCTTTCTTT	CASSPGVEAFF	TRBJ1-1	few	.	TRBV12-3/TRBV12-4
TGCAGTGCTTTTTCCGGGACAGGAGCGACCCAGTACTTC	CSAFSGTGATQYF	TRBJ2-5	medium-sized	TRBD1	TRBV20-1
TGTGCCAGCAGCCAAGACGATCGGCAAATGGCAGGGGACAATGAGCAGTTCTTC	CASSQDDRQMAGDNEQFF	TRBJ2-1	few	.	TRBV4-2
TGTGCCAGCAGCTTGGACAGGGTGAACACTGAAGCTTTCTTT	CASSLDRVNTEAFF	TRBJ1-1	.	TRBD1	TRBV7-9
TGCAGCGTTAGAGACGGATACAATGAGCAGTTCTTC	CSVRDGYNEQFF	TRBJ2-1	.	.	TRBV29-1
TGTGCCAGCAGCTTAACCGGCGGGATGGGCAATGAGCAGTTCTTC	CASSLTGGMGNEQFF	TRBJ2-1	.	.	TRBV7-8
TGTGCCAGCAGTTACTCGAGACTGGTAGCCGGGGAGCTGTTTTTT	CASSYSRLVAGELFF	TRBJ2-2	.	.	TRBV6-2/TRBV6-3
TGTGCCAGCAGCCTATCCTTGAGCTCCTATAATTCACCCCTCCACTTT	CASSLSLSSYNSPLHF	TRBJ1-6	.	.	TRBV7-9
TGTGCCAGCAGCCCGATAAATAAGGACAGCGGGGAGCTGTTTTTT	CASSPINKDSGELFF	TRBJ2-2	.	.	TRBV7-3
TGCAGCGTGCTCACAGGGGCGGATGAAAAACTGTTTTTT	CSVLTGADEKLFF	TRBJ1-4	.	TRBD1	TRBV29-1
TGTGCCAGCACCCTCTATCCTTTCTCCTACGAGCAGTACTTC	CASTLYPFSYEQYF	TRBJ2-7	many	.	TRBV11-2
TGTGCCAGCTCACTGCAAGGCGTCAGCGGGAGGAACACCGGGGAGCTGTTTTTT	CASSLQGVSGRNTGELFF	TRBJ2-2	medium-sized	TRBD2	TRBV18
TGTGCCAGCAGTGCCCCCGGGACAGTACAAGAGACCCAGTACTTC	CASSAPGTVQETQYF	TRBJ2-5	medium-sized	TRBD1	TRBV6-1
TGTGCCAGCAGCCAAGCAAGTACAGGCTCTGGGGCCAACGTCCTGACTTTC	CASSQASTGSGANVLTF	TRBJ2-6	.	.	TRBV4-2